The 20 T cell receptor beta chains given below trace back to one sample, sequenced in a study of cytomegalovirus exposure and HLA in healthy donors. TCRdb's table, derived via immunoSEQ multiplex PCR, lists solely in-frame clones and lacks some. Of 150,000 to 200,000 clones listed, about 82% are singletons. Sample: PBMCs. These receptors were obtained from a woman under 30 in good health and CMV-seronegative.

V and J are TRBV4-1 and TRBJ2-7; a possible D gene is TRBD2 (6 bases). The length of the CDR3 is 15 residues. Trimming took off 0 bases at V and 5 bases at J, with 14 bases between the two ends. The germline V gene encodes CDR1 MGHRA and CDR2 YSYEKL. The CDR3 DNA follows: TGCGCCAGCAGCCAAGATCGGGACTCAGCGGACGAGCAGTACTTC. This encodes CASSQDRDSADEQYF.

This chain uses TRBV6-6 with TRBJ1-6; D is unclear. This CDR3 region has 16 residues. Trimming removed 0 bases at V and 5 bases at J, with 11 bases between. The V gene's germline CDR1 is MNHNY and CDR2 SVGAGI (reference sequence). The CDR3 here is CASSYSRPRDNSPLHF. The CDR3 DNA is TGTGCCAGCAGTTACTCGAGACCGCGGGATAATTCACCCCTCCACTTT.

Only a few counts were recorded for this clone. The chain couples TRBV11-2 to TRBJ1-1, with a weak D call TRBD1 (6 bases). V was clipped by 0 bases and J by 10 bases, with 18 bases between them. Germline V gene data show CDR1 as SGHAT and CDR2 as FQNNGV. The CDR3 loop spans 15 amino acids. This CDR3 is CASSLEPGVGSRAFF. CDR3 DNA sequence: TGTGCCAGCAGCTTAGAGCCAGGGGTCGGGTCCCGAGCTTTCTTT.

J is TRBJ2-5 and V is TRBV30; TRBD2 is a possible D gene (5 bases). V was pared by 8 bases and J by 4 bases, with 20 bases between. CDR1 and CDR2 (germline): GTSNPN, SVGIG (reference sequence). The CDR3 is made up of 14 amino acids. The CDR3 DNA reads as TGTGCCATGGAGGTAGTGGGTGGTGGAGAGACCCAGTACTTC. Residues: CAMEVVGGGETQYF.

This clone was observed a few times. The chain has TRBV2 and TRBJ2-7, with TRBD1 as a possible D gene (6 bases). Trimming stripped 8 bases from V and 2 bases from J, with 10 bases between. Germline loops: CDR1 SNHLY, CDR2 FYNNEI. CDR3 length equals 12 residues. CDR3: CASGQGPYEQYF. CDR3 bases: TGTGCCAGCGGGCAGGGGCCCTACGAGCAGTACTTC. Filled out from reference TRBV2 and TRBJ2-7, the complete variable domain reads EPEVTQTPSHQVTQMGQEVILRCVPISNHLYFYWYRQILGQKVEFLVSFYNNEISEKSEIFDDQFSVERPDGSNFTLKIRSTKLEDSAMYFCASGQGPYEQYFGPGTRLTVT.

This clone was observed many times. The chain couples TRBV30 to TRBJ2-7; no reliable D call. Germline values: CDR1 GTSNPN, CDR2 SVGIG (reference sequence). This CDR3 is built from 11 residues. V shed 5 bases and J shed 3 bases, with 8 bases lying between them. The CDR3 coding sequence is TGTGCCTGGGCCCTCAGCTACGAGCAGTACTTC. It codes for CAWALSYEQYF.

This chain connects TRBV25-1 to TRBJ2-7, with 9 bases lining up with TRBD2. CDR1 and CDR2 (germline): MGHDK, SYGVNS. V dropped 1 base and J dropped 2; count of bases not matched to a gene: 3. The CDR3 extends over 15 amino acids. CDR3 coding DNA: TGTGCCAGCAGTGAATTTGGCGGGAGGGCCTACGAGCAGTACTTC. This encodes CASSEFGGRAYEQYF.

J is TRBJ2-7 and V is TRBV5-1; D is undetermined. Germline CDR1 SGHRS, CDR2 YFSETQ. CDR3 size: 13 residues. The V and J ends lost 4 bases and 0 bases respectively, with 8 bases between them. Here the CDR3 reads CASSAHISYEQYF. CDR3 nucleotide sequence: TGCGCCAGCAGCGCCCACATCTCCTACGAGCAGTACTTC.

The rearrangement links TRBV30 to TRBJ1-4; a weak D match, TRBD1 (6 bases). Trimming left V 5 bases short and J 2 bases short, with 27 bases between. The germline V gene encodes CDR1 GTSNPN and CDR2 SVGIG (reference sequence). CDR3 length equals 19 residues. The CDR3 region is CAWGRVRTWGLGTNEKLFF. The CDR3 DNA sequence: TGTGCCTGGGGCAGGGTCAGGACTTGGGGGCTTGGGACTAATGAAAAACTGTTTTTT.

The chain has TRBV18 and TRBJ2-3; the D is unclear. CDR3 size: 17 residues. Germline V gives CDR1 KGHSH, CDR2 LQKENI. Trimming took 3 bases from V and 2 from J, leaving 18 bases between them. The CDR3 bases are TGTGCCAGCTCACCGTCTCAAGCGAACTCTGACACAGATACGCAGTATTTT. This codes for CASSPSQANSDTDTQYF.

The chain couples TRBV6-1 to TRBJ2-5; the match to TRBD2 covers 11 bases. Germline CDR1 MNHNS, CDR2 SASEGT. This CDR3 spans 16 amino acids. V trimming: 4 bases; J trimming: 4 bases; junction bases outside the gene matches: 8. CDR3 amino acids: CASSARLAGSAETQYF. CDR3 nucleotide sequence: TGTGCCAGCAGTGCACGACTAGCGGGAAGCGCAGAGACCCAGTACTTC.

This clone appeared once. CDR3 in DNA: TGTGCCAGCAGCTCCGACAGTATCGGTGGGGCTTTCTTT. Translated: CASSSDSIGGAFF. The chain has TRBV5-8 and TRBJ1-1; weak D call: TRBD1 (5 bases). From germline, CDR1 is SGHTS and CDR2 YDEGEE. The V end was cut by 3 bases, the J end by 11 bases, with 17 bases between. The CDR3 spans 13 residues.

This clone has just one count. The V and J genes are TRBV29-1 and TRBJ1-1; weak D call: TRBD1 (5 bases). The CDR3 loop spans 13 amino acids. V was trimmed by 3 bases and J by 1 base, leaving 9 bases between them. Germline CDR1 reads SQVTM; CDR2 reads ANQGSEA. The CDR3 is CSVDRQTNTEAFF. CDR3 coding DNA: TGCAGCGTTGACAGACAGACGAACACTGAAGCTTTCTTT.

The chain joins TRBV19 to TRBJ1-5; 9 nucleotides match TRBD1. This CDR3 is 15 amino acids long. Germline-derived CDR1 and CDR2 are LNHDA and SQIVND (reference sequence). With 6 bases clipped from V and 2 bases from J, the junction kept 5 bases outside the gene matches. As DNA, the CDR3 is TGTGCCAGTAGGACGGGACAGGGAGGCAATCAGCCCCAGCATTTT. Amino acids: CASRTGQGGNQPQHF.

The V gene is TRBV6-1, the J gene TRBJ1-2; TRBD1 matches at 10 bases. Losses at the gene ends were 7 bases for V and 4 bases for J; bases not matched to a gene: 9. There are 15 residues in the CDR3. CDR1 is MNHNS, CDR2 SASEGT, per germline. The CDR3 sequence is CASTRQGAIAYGYTF. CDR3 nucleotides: TGTGCCAGCACACGACAGGGGGCCATTGCCTATGGCTACACCTTC.

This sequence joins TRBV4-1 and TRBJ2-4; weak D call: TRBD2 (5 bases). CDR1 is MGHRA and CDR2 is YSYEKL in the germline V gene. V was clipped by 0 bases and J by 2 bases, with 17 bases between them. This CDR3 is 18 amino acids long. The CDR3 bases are TGCGCCAGCAGCCAAGATGGGCGGGCGCGCATATCCAAAAACATTCAGTACTTC. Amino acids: CASSQDGRARISKNIQYF.

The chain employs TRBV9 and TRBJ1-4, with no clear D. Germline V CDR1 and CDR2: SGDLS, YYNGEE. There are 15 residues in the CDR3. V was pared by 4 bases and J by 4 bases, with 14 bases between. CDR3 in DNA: TGTGCCAGCAGCCCGAATCAGGCACTTAATGAAAAACTGTTTTTT. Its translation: CASSPNQALNEKLFF.

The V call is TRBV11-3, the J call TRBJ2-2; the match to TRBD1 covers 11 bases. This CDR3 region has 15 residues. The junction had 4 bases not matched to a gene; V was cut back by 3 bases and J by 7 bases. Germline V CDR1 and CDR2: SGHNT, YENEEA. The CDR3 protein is CASSFWDRGDGELFF. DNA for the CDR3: TGTGCCAGCAGCTTTTGGGACAGGGGGGACGGGGAGCTGTTTTTT.

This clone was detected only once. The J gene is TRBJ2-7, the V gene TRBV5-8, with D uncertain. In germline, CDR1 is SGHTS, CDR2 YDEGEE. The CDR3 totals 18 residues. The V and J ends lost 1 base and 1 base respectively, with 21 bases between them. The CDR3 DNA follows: TGTGCCAGCAGCTTGCTCCGTGGAGCAGCCAAATATTCCTACGAGCAGTACTTC. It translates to CASSLLRGAAKYSYEQYF. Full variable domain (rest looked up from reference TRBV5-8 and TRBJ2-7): EAGVTQSPTHLIKTRGQQATLRCSPISGHTSVYWYQQALGLGLQFLLWYDEGEERNRGNFPPRFSGRQFPNYSSELNVNALELEDSALYLCASSLLRGAAKYSYEQYFGPGTRLTVT.

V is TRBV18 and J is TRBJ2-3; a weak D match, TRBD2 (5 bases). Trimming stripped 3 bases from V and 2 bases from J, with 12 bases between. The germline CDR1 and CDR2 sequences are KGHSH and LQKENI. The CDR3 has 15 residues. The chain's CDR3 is CASSPRAASTDTQYF. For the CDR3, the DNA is TGTGCCAGCTCACCGAGGGCGGCCTCCACAGATACGCAGTATTTT.